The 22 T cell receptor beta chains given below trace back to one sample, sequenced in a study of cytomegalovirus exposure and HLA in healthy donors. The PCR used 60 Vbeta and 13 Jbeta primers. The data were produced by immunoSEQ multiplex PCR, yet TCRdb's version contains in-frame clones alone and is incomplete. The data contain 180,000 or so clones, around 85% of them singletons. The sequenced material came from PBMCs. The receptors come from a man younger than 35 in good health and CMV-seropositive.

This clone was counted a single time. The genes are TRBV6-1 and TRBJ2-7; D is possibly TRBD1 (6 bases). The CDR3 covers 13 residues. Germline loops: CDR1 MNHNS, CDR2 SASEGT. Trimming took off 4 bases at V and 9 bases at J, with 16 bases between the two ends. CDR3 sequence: CASSARGGKGQYF. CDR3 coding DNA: TGTGCCAGCAGTGCTCGTGGGGGCAAAGGGCAGTACTTC.

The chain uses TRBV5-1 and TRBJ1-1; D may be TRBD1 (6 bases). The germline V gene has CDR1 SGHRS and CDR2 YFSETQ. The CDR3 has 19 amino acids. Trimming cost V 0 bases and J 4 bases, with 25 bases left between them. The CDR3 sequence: CASSLDVGGAGVAGTEAFF. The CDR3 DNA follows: TGCGCCAGCAGCTTGGACGTTGGGGGCGCAGGTGTGGCAGGCACTGAAGCTTTCTTT.

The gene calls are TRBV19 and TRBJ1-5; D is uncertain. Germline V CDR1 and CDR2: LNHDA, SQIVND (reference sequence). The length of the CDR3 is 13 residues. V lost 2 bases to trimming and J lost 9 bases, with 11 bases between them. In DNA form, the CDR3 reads TGTGCCAGTAGTATAAAAATTCCCAGGCCCCAGCATTTT. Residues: CASSIKIPRPQHF.

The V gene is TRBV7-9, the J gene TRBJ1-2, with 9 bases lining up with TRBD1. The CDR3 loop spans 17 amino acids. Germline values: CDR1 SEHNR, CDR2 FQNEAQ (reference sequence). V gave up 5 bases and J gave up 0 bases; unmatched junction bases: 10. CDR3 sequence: CASSPFSGQGTNYGYTF. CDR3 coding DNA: TGTGCCAGCAGCCCCTTTTCCGGACAGGGGACTAACTATGGCTACACCTTC. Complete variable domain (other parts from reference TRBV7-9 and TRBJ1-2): DTGVSQNPRHKITKRGQNVTFRCDPISEHNRLYWYRQTLGQGPEFLTYFQNEAQLEKSRLLSDRFSAERPKGSFSTLEIQRTEQGDSAMYLCASSPFSGQGTNYGYTFGSGTRLTVV.

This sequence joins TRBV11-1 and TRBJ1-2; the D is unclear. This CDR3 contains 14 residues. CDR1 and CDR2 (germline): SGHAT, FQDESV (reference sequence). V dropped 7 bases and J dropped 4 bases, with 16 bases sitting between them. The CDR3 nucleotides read TGTGCCAGCACCGAGATCCGAGGGAGCTATGGCTACACCTTC. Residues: CASTEIRGSYGYTF. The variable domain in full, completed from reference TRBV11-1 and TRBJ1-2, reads EAEVAQSPRYKITEKSQAVAFWCDPISGHATLYWYRQILGQGPELLVQFQDESVVDDSQLPKDRFSAERLKGVDSTLKIQPAELGDSAMYLCASTEIRGSYGYTFGSGTRLTVV.

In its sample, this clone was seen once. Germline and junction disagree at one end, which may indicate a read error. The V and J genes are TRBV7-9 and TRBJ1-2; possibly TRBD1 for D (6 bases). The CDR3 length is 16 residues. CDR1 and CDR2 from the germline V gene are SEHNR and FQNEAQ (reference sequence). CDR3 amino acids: CSSSLAVGARGYGYTF. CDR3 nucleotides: TGTTCCAGCAGCTTAGCGGTGGGGGCGAGAGGCTATGGCTACACCTTC.

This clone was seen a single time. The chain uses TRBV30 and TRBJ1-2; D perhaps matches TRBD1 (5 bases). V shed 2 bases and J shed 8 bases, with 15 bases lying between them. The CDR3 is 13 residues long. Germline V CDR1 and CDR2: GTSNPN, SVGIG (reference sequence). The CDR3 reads CAWSQRRGGGYTF. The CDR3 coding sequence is TGTGCCTGGAGTCAGAGGAGGGGAGGAGGCTACACCTTC.

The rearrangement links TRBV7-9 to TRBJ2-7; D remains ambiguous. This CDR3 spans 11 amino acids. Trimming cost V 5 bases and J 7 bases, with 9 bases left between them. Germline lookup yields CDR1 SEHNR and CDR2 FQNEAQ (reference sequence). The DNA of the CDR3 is TGTGCCAGCAGCCCCAGTATGGAGCAGTACTTC. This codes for CASSPSMEQYF.

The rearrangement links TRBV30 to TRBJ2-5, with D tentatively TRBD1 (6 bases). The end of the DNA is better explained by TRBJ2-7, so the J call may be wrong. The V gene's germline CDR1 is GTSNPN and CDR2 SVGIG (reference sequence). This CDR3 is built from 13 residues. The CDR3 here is CASRKTGPPEQYF. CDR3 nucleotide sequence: TGTGCCTCCCGCAAGACAGGCCCCCCCGAGCAGTACTTC.

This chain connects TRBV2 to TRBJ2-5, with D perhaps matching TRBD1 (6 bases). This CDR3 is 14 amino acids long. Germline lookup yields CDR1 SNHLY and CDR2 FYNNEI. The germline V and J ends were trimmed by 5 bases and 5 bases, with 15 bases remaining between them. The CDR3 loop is CASSLDSPRETQYF. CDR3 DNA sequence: TGTGCCAGCAGTCTGGACAGCCCACGGGAGACCCAGTACTTC.

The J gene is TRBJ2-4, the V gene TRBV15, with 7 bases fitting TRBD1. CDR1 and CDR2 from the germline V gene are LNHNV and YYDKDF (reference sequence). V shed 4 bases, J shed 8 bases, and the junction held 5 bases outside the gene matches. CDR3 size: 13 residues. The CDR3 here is CATSKGAKYIQYF. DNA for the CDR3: TGTGCCACCAGCAAGGGGGCCAAGTACATTCAGTACTTC. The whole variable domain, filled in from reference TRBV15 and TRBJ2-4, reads DAMVIQNPRYQVTQFGKPVTLSCSQTLNHNVMYWYQQKSSQAPKLLFHYYDKDFNNEADTPDNFQSRRPNTSFCFLDIRSPGLGDTAMYLCATSKGAKYIQYFGAGTRLSVL.

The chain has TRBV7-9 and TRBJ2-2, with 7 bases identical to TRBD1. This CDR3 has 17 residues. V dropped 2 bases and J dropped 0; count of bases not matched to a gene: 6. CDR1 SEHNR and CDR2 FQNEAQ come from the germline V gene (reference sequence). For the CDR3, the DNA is TGTGCCAGCAGCTTACGGCCGACAGGGCCGAACACCGGGGAGCTGTTTTTT. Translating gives CASSLRPTGPNTGELFF.

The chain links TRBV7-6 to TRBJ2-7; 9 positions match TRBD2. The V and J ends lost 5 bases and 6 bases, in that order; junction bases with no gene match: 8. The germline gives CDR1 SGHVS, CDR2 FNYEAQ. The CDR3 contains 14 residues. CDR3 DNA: TGTGCCAGCAGCCAAAGCGGGGGGCTAAGCGAGCAGTACTTC. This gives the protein CASSQSGGLSEQYF. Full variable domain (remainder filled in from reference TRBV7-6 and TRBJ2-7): GAGVSQSPRYKVTKRGQDVALRCDPISGHVSLYWYRQALGQGPEFLTYFNYEAQQDKSGLPNDRFSAERPEGSISTLTIQRTEQRDSAMYRCASSQSGGLSEQYFGPGTRLTVT.

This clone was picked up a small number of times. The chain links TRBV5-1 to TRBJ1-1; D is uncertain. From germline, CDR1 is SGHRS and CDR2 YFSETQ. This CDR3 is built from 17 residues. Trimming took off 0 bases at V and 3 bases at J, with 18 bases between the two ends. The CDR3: CASSLARTSSIDTEAFF. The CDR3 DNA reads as TGCGCCAGCAGCTTGGCCCGGACTAGCTCAATCGACACTGAAGCTTTCTTT.

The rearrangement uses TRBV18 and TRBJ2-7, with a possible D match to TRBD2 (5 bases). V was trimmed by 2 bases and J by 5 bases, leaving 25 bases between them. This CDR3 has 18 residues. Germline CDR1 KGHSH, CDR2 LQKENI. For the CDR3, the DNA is TGTGCCAGCTCACCATTTTCCGGGAAACCCGGTGGGCTAAACGAGCAGTACTTC. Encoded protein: CASSPFSGKPGGLNEQYF.

CDR3 sequence: CASSLRQGSTGELFF. CDR3 nucleotides: TGCGCCAGCAGCTTGCGGCAGGGAAGCACCGGGGAGCTGTTTTTT. This chain connects TRBV5-1 to TRBJ2-2; possibly TRBD1 for D (5 bases). The germline gives CDR1 SGHRS, CDR2 YFSETQ. The V and J ends lost 1 base and 4 bases respectively, with 11 bases between them. The CDR3 has 15 residues.

CDR3 loop: CASSWPADEQFF. The CDR3 DNA sequence: TGTGCCAGTAGTTGGCCCGCGGATGAGCAGTTCTTC. The rearrangement joins TRBV19 to TRBJ2-1; D not certain. The germline V gene encodes CDR1 LNHDA and CDR2 SQIVND (reference sequence). Trimming left V 5 bases short and J 8 bases short, with 10 bases between. The CDR3 totals 12 residues.

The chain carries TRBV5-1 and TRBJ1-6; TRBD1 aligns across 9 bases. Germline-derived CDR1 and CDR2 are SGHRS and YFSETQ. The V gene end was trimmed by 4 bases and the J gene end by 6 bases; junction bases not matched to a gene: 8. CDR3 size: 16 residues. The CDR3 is CASSLKPGQGNSPLHF. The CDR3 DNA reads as TGCGCCAGCAGCCTGAAGCCGGGACAGGGTAATTCACCCCTCCACTTT.

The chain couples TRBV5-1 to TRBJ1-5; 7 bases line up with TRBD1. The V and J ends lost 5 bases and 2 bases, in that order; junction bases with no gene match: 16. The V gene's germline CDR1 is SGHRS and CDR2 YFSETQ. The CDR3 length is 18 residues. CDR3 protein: CASSRRHRGIWRNQPQHF. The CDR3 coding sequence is TGCGCCAGCAGTAGGAGGCACAGGGGAATTTGGCGCAATCAGCCCCAGCATTTT.

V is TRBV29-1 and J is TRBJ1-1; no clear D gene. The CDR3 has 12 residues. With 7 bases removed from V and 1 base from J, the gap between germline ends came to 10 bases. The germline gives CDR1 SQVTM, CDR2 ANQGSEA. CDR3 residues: CSADTTNTEAFF. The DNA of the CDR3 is TGCAGCGCTGACACAACGAACACTGAAGCTTTCTTT.

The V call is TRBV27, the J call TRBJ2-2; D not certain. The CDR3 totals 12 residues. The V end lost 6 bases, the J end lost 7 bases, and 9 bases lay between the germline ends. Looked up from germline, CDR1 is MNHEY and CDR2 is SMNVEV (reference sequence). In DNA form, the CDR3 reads TGTGCCAGCAGGCGGATTGGCGGGGAGCTGTTTTTT. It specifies CASRRIGGELFF.

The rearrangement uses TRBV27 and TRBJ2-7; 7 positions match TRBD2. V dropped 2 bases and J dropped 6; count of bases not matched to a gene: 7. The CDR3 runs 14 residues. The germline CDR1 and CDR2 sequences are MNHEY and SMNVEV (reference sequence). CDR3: CASSLIQGGREQYF. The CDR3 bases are TGTGCCAGCAGTTTAATCCAGGGAGGGCGCGAGCAGTACTTC.